This TCR beta chain stems from a study of T cell responses to AZD1222 COVID-19 vaccine. The CDR3 runs to 14 residues. J was trimmed by 0 bases and V by 8 bases; bases with no gene match: 6. The germline V gene has CDR1 MNHEY and CDR2 SVGAGI. TCRdb's table, derived via immunoSEQ multiplex PCR, lists solely in-frame clones and lacks some. The sample lists over 110,000 clones; roughly 88% were seen once. The receptor comes from an adult who received the AZD1222 COVID-19 vaccine. This rearrangement joins TRBV6-5 to TRBJ1-2; 7 nucleotides match TRBD1. Source: peripheral blood, taken 28 days after the second AZD1222 dose. DNA for the CDR3: TGTGCCAGCGTAACAGGGGACACTAACTATGGCTACACCTTC. Its translation: CASVTGDTNYGYTF.